A selection of T cell receptor beta chains follows, all from one sample in a study of T cells in Graves' hyperthyroidism and ophthalmopathy. MiXCR was run by TCRdb on the multiplex PCR reads, yielding one entry per CDR3 protein. The sample includes some 570,000 distinct CDR3 sequences, under 20% of them seen just once. The sequenced sample consisted of blood. Receptor source: a woman aged 18-29 years with Graves' ophthalmopathy. The CDR3 runs from the conserved cysteine through the conserved F or W. A D gene is named only where the DNA matches it firmly. Rows give clone size only sometimes, using once, few, many, or a class for an expanded clone.

v_call	clone_size	d_call	j_call	cdr3_aa	cdr3_nt
TRBV6-1	many	TRBD2	TRBJ2-3	CASALAGENTDTQYF	TGTGCCAGCGCACTAGCGGGGGAGAACACAGATACGCAGTATTTT
TRBV28	many	-	TRBJ2-7	CASSFTGPYEQYF	TGTGCCAGCAGTTTCACAGGTCCCTACGAGCAGTACTTC
TRBV27	few	TRBD1	TRBJ2-1	CASSLPGQGNEQFF	TGTGCCAGCAGTTTACCGGGACAGGGCAATGAGCAGTTCTTC
TRBV10-2	-	-	TRBJ2-3	CASTGAEGYTDTQYF	TGCGCCAGCACTGGGGCAGAGGGTTACACAGATACGCAGTATTTT
TRBV28	many	-	TRBJ2-1	CASSFSAGGNNEQFF	TGTGCCAGCAGTTTCTCGGCAGGGGGGAACAATGAGCAGTTCTTC
TRBV20-1	many	-	TRBJ2-3	CSARRRDPTDTQYF	TGCAGTGCTAGAAGGCGGGACCCCACAGATACGCAGTATTTT
TRBV6-1	few	-	TRBJ1-5	CASGREDQPQHF	TGTGCCAGCGGCCGGGAAGATCAGCCCCAGCATTTT
TRBV28	many	-	TRBJ1-2	CASSSIGLLGYTF	TGTGCCAGCAGTTCTATCGGACTACTAGGCTACACCTTC
TRBV4-2	-	TRBD1	TRBJ2-5	CASSQIQGNGETQYF	TGTGCCAGCAGCCAGATACAGGGGAACGGAGAGACCCAGTACTTC
TRBV28	-	-	TRBJ2-1	CASSFMGSYNEQFF	TGTGCCAGCAGTTTTATGGGAAGCTACAATGAGCAGTTCTTC
TRBV5-4	-	TRBD2	TRBJ2-1	CASKGTSLAGGSNEQFF	TGTGCCAGCAAGGGGACGTCCCTAGCGGGAGGGTCGAATGAGCAGTTCTTC
TRBV27	many	TRBD2	TRBJ2-1	CASSSRLAGGLGEQFF	TGTGCCAGCAGTTCCCGACTAGCGGGAGGACTAGGGGAGCAGTTCTTC
TRBV27	few	-	TRBJ2-3	CASGFIGGGRNAQYF	TGTGCCAGCGGCTTTATAGGGGGTGGGAGGAACGCGCAGTATTTT
TRBV7-3	many	-	TRBJ2-1	CASSLSGVHEQFF	TGTGCCAGCAGCTTAAGTGGTGTACATGAGCAGTTCTTC
TRBV20-1	few	-	TRBJ2-5	CSARGGWKTQYF	TGCAGTGCTAGGGGGGGATGGAAGACCCAGTACTTC
TRBV9	many	-	TRBJ1-2	CASSVAPRVEGSYTF	TGTGCCAGCAGCGTAGCCCCCCGAGTCGAGGGAAGCTACACCTTC
TRBV20-1	-	-	TRBJ2-7	CSAGGSYEQYF	TGCAGTGCTGGGGGATCCTACGAGCAGTACTTC
TRBV11-2	few	-	TRBJ2-7	CASSWDTPDEQYF	TGTGCCAGCAGCTGGGACACCCCTGACGAGCAGTACTTC
TRBV2	-	-	TRBJ2-1	CASSEARRGNHEQFF	TGTGCCAGCAGTGAAGCTCGGCGGGGCAATCATGAGCAGTTCTTC
TRBV20-1	many	-	TRBJ2-3	CSAPPQQLRTDTQYF	TGCAGTGCTCCCCCACAACAGTTGCGCACAGATACGCAGTATTTT
TRBV28	many	-	TRBJ2-7	CASTTTHYEQYF	TGTGCCAGCACAACAACTCATTACGAGCAGTACTTC
TRBV4-3	many	TRBD1	TRBJ2-7	CASSQVGTGAIVQYF	TGCGCCAGCAGCCAAGTAGGGACAGGGGCTATCGTGCAGTACTTC
TRBV3-1	few	TRBD2	TRBJ2-5	CASSQEGAGGQGETQYF	TGTGCCAGCAGCCAAGAGGGGGCGGGAGGCCAGGGAGAGACCCAGTACTTC
TRBV4-2	-	-	TRBJ2-2	CASSYQDTGELFF	TGTGCCAGCAGTTATCAAGACACCGGGGAGCTGTTTTTT
TRBV9	-	-	TRBJ2-1	CASSERDGSYNEQFF	TGTGCCAGCAGCGAACGGGACGGATCCTACAATGAGCAGTTCTTC
TRBV27	many	-	TRBJ2-5	CASSLCYGSRKTQYF	TGTGCCAGCAGTTTATGTTACGGGAGCCGAAAGACCCAGTACTTC
TRBV12-3/TRBV12-4	many	TRBD2	TRBJ2-7	CASSFGLAYEQYF	TGTGCCAGCAGTTTCGGACTAGCCTACGAGCAGTACTTC
TRBV20-1	few	TRBD2	TRBJ2-3	CSARDPAGGTDTQYF	TGCAGTGCTAGAGATCCAGCGGGGGGCACAGATACGCAGTATTTT
TRBV5-4	few	TRBD2	TRBJ2-1	CASSLKAGVESNEQFF	TGTGCCAGCAGCTTGAAGGCGGGAGTAGAGTCCAATGAGCAGTTCTTC
TRBV12-3/TRBV12-4	-	-	TRBJ1-1	CASCSFQGDTEAFF	TGTGCCAGCTGTTCTTTCCAGGGCGACACTGAAGCTTTCTTT
TRBV20-1	-	TRBD2	TRBJ2-7	CSARTWLAGLSYEQYF	TGCAGTGCTAGGACCTGGCTAGCGGGCCTCTCCTACGAGCAGTACTTC
TRBV2	many	TRBD2	TRBJ2-3	CASSSSGNIPSTDTQYF	TGTGCCAGCAGTTCTAGCGGGAATATTCCTAGCACAGATACGCAGTATTTT
TRBV15	few	-	TRBJ1-1	CATGRDVDGEAFF	TGTGCCACCGGCAGAGATGTGGACGGTGAAGCTTTCTTT
TRBV6-1	many	-	TRBJ1-4	CASSHPVPTNEKLFF	TGTGCCAGCAGCCATCCGGTACCAACTAATGAAAAACTGTTTTTT
TRBV9	-	TRBD1	TRBJ2-2	CASSVEGQANTGELFF	TGTGCCAGCAGCGTAGAAGGACAGGCGAACACCGGGGAGCTGTTTTTT
TRBV20-1	-	-	TRBJ1-3	CSASGLFGNTIYF	TGCAGTGCTAGTGGGCTATTTGGAAACACCATATATTTT
TRBV3-1	many	-	TRBJ2-3	CASSHSERFADTQYF	TGTGCCAGCAGCCACTCGGAGCGGTTCGCAGATACGCAGTATTTT
TRBV15	many	TRBD2	TRBJ2-2	CATSTGPTSGRADGELFF	TGTGCCACCAGCACAGGCCCCACTAGCGGGAGGGCCGACGGGGAGCTGTTTTTT
TRBV6-2/TRBV6-3	-	-	TRBJ2-7	CASSYRESSYEQYF	TGTGCCAGCAGTTATAGAGAGAGCTCCTACGAGCAGTACTTC
TRBV5-8	-	TRBD2	TRBJ2-3	CASRGKPGLAGTDTQYF	TGTGCCAGCAGGGGTAAACCGGGACTAGCGGGCACAGATACGCAGTATTTT
TRBV7-2	-	-	TRBJ2-3	CASSQEYGQGQSTQYF	TGCGCCAGCAGCCAAGAGTACGGGCAGGGACAAAGTACGCAGTATTTT
TRBV30	-	TRBD2	TRBJ2-7	CAWSSPGLAGVEQYF	TGTGCCTGGAGCAGTCCGGGACTAGCGGGAGTCGAGCAGTACTTC
TRBV28	-	-	TRBJ1-5	CAGSFGRSNQPQHF	TGTGCCGGCAGTTTTGGCAGGAGCAATCAGCCCCAGCATTTT